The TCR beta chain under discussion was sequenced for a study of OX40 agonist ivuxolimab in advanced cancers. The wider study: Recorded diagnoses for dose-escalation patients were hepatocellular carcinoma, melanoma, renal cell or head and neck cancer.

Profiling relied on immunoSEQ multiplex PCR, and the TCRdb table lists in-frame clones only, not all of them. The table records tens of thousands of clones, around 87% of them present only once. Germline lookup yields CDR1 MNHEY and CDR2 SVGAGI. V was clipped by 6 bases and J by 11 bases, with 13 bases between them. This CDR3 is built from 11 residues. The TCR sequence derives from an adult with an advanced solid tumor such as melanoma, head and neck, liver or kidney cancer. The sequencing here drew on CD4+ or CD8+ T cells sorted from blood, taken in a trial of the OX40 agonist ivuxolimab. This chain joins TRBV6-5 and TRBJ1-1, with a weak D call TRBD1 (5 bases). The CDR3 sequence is CASREDKGAFF. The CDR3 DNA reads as TGTGCCAGCAGGGAAGACAAGGGGGCTTTCTTT.